This entry is about one T cell receptor beta chain. The entry originates in a study of blood T cell repertoires in COVID-19. Overall study: From the United States, Italy and Spain came samples of acute and convalescent COVID-19.

Either two negative PCRs, clearance, or symptom resolution qualified Cohort 3 donors as recovered. The CDR3 runs 15 residues. The germline CDR1 and CDR2 sequences are KGHSH and LQKENI. V lost 4 bases to trimming and J lost 4 bases, with 16 bases between them. In the study's own analysis: Nucleated cell number was recorded as an estimate derived from reference gene primer amplification. This table comes from immunoSEQ multiplex PCR, and its TCRdb copy is limited to in-frame clones, with some not included. That table supplies the V and J calls and clone size; D and trimming were determined from the DNA. The table lists some 200,000 clones, roughly 87% of them singletons, with around 2.4% in the top ten.

The specimen sequenced was PBMCs or T cells enriched from blood (not recorded which). This chain connects TRBV18 to TRBJ1-2; weak D call: TRBD1 (5 bases). This TCR was sampled from a woman aged 25 to 39 who had recovered from COVID-19. The CDR3: CASSREGQRAYGYTF. In DNA form, the CDR3 reads TGTGCCAGCTCACGTGAGGGGCAGCGGGCCTATGGCTACACCTTC.